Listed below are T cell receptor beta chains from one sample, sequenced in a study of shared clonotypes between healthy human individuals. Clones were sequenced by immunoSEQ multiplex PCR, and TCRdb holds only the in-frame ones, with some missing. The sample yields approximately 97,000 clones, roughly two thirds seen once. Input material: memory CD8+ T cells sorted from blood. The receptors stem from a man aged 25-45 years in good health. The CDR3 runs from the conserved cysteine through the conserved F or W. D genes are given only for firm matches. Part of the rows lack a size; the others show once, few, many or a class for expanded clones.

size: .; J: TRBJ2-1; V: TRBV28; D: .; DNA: TGTGCCAGCAGTTTAACGGTCGGACCGTCCCCGAGCTCCTACAATGAGCAGTTCTTC; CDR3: CASSLTVGPSPSSYNEQFF
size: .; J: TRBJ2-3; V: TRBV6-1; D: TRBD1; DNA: TGTGCCAGCAGGTTTGGGACAGGGTTTTCAGATACGCAGTATTTT; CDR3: CASRFGTGFSDTQYF
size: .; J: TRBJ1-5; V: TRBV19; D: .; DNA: TGTGCCAGTAGTCCCGCGAGAAGTGGGGGCAATCAGCCCCAGCATTTT; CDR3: CASSPARSGGNQPQHF
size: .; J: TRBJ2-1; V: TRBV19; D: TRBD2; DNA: TGTGCCAGTAGTATCACGGCCACCCGGACTAGCGGCGACAATGAGCAGTTCTTC; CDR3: CASSITATRTSGDNEQFF
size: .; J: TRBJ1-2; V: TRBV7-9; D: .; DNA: TGTGCCAGCAGCCCCGGGGAAATCTATGGCTACACCTTC; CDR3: CASSPGEIYGYTF
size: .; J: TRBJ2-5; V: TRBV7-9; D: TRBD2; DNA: TGTGCCAGCACCCCGTCGGCGGGAGATGGGACCCAGTACTTC; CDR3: CASTPSAGDGTQYF
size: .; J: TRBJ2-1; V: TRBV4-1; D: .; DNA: TGCGCCAGCAGCCAAGATTTCTACAGCCAGCCCAATGAGCAGTTCTTC; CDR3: CASSQDFYSQPNEQFF
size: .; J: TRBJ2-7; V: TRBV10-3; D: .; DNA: TGTGCCATCGAGGGCGGGGACACGAGGGAGCAGTACTTC; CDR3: CAIEGGDTREQYF
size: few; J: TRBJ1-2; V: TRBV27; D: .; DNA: TGTGCCAGCAGGTCTGGAGGCGGCTACACCTTC; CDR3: CASRSGGGYTF
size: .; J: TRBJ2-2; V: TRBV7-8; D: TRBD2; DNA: TGTGCCATCCAAGGGGGGTACGGGAGGGCCCCGTTCTTGTACACCGGGGAGCTGTTTTTT; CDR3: CAIQGGYGRAPFLYTGELFF
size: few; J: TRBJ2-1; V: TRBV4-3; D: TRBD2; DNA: TGCGCCAGCAGCCCGGGACTAGCGGGAGGGTACAATGAGCAGTTCTTC; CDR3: CASSPGLAGGYNEQFF
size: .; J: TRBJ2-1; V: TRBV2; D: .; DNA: TGTGCCAGCAGTGTCCATCCCACCTACAATGAGCAGTTCTTC; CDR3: CASSVHPTYNEQFF
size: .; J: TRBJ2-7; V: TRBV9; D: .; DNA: TGTGCCAGCAGCGTAGGTCTCCCAGCCTACGAGCAGTACTTC; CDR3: CASSVGLPAYEQYF
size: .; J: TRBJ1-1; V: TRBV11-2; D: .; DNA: TGTGCCAGCAGCTCCGGGGCTCACGAAGCTTTCTTT; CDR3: CASSSGAHEAFF
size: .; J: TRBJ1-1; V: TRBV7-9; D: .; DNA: TGTGCCAGCAGCTTAGACAGGCTTAAAGCTTTCTTT; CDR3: CASSLDRLKAFF
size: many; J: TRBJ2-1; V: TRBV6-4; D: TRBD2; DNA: TGTGCCAGCAGTGACTCTAGCGGGTCCTACAATGAGCAGTTCTTC; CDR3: CASSDSSGSYNEQFF
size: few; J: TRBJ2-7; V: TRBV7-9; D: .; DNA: TGTGCCAGCAGCTTGAGGGAGAATCCTAGGGACAACGAGCAGTACTTC; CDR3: CASSLRENPRDNEQYF
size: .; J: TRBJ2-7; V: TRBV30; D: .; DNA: TGTGCCTGGAGTGTCTTGGCCTACGAGCAGTACTTC; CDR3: CAWSVLAYEQYF
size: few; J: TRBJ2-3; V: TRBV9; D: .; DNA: TGTGCCAGCAGCGTAACAAGCACAGATACGCAGTATTTT; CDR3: CASSVTSTDTQYF
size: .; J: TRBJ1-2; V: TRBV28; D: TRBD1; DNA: TGTGCCAGCAGTTCCGGGACAGGTTATTCTAACTATGGCTACACCTTC; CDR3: CASSSGTGYSNYGYTF
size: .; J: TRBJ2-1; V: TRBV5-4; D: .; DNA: TGTGCCAGCAGCTTGGGTTCTTCCACGGATGAGCAGTTCTTC; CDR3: CASSLGSSTDEQFF
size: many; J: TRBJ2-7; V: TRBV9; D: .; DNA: TGTGCCAGCAGCGGCGAGGACTACGAGCAGTACTTC; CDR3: CASSGEDYEQYF
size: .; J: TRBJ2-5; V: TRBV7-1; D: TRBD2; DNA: TGTGCCAGCAGCTTCTGGGGGGGACACCAAGAGACCCAGTACTTC; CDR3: CASSFWGGHQETQYF
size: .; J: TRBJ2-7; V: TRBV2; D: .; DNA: TGTGCCAGCAGTGACTACGAGCAGTACTTC; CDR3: CASSDYEQYF
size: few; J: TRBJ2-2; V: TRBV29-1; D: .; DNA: TGCAGCGTTGGCCGGGGGAACACCGGGGAGCTGTTTTTT; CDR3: CSVGRGNTGELFF
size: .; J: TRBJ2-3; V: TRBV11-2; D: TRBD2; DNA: TGTGCCAGCACCCCCCAGAGCGGGACGAGCACAGATACGCAGTATTTT; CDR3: CASTPQSGTSTDTQYF
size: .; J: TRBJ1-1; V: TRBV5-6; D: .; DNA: TGTGCCAGCAGCTTGGCGGCAGGGTCGAACACTGAAGCTTTCTTT; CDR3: CASSLAAGSNTEAFF
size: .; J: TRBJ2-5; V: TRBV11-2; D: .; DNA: TGTGCCAGCAGCAGTAGCGGAACCGGGGCCAAAGAGACCCAGTACTTC; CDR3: CASSSSGTGAKETQYF
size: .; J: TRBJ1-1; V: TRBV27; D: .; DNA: TGTGCCAGCAGTTTATATAGCCCAGATATGAACACTGAAGCTTTCTTT; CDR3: CASSLYSPDMNTEAFF
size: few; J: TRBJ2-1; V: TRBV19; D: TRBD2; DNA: TGTGCCAGTAGTATTGGTTCGGGCGGGAGCTCCTACAATGAGCAGTTCTTC; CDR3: CASSIGSGGSSYNEQFF
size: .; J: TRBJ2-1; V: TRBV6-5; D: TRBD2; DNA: TGTGCCAGCAGCCTAGCTAGCGGGAGTGGGTATGAGCAGTTCTTC; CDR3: CASSLASGSGYEQFF
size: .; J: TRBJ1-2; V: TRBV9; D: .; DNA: TGTGCCAGCAGCGCCGAAACCGGGGCAGAAGCTAACTATGGCTACACCTTC; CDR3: CASSAETGAEANYGYTF